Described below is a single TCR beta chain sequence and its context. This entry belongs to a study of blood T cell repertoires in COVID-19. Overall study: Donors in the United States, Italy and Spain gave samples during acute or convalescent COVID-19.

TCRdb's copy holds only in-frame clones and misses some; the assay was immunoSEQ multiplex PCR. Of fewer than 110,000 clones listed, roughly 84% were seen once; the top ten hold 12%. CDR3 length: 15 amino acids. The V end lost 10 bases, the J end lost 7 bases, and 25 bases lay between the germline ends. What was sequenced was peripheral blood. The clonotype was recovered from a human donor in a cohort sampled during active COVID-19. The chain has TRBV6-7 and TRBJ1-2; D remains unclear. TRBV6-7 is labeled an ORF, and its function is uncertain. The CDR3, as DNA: TGTGCCACCGCCCGCGTTCTTGATGTAAAAACTGGCTACACCTTC. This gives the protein CATARVLDVKTGYTF.